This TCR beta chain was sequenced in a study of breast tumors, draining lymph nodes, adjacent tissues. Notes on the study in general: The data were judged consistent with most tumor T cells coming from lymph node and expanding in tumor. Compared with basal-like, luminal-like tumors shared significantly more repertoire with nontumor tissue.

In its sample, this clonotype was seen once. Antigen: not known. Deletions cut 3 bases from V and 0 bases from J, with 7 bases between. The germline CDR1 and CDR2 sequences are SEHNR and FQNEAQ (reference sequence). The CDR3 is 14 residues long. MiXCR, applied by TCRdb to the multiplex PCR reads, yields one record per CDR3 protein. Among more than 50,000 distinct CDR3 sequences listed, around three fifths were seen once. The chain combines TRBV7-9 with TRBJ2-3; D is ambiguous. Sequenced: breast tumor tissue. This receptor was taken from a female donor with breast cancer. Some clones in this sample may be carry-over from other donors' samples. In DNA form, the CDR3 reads TGTGCCAGCAGCTTCGGGTCTAGCACAGATACGCAGTATTTT. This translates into CASSFGSSTDTQYF.